This T cell receptor beta chain came from a study of post-analysis software for immune sequencing data. This clonotype occurred a few times. Its antigen is not known. Study observations and caveats: Compared with controls, patients had more of about 5 TRBV segments, including TRBV5-6, TRBV5-1 and TRBV20-1.

The germline V gene encodes CDR1 ENHRY and CDR2 SYGVKD. CDR3 length equals 12 residues. V was trimmed by 6 bases and J by 5 bases, leaving 10 bases between them. Sequencing libraries made from TCR beta cDNA carried unique molecular identifiers. TCRdb independently ran MiXCR on the PCR reads; one entry per CDR3 protein. The profile shows 400,000 to 500,000 distinct CDR3 sequences, about 39% of them singletons. V usage is TRBV10-3 and J usage is TRBJ1-1; D is perhaps TRBD1 (5 bases). The specimen was blood. This sequence originates from a girl aged 2-10 years with multiple sclerosis. The CDR3 spells CAISSRQTEAFF. CDR3 bases: TGTGCCATCAGCTCCAGACAGACTGAAGCTTTCTTT.